Listed below are T cell receptor delta chains from one sample, sequenced in a study of Vδ1+ human thymocytes. TCRdb called clones anew from the multiplex PCR reads with CATT. The sample has about 73,000 delta-chain clones, about 38% seen once. The sample was Vdelta1+ gamma-delta thymocytes from the thymus. All receptors come from a boy in the first two years of life who had congenital heart surgery. Each CDR3 is given with its conserved first and last residue. D genes are given only for firm matches. Clone sizes are given selectively: once, few, many, or a class where the clone is expanded.

clone_size j_call d_call cdr3_length v_call cdr3_aa
. TRDJ1 TRDD3 21 TRDV1 CALGEKESGLTGGPYTDKLIF
. TRDJ1 TRDD3 20 TRDV1 CALGELTYWGMVDYTDKLIF
. TRDJ1 . 19 TRDV1 CALGEPFRPLKAWTDKLIF
. TRDJ1 TRDD3 19 TRDV1 CALGEPSTGGYAYTDKLIF
. TRDJ1 . 14 TRDV1 CALGELGYTDKLIF
. TRDJ1 TRDD3 19 TRDV1 CALGEKASTGGYDTDKLIF
. TRDJ1 TRDD3 18 TRDV1 CALGEPEGDSPYTDKLIF
once TRDJ1 TRDD3 22 TRDV1 CALGEMTFPWWGIRGVADKLIF
few TRDJ1 TRDD3 19 TRDV1 CALGELAYWGTSYTDKLIF
once TRDJ1 TRDD2 19 TRDV1 CALGVSYEETRGVADKLIF
. TRDJ1 TRDD3 20 TRDV1 CALGEILPLGDPWYTDKLIF
. TRDJ1 TRDD3 15 TRDV2 CACPQSGGYADKLIF
. TRDJ1 . 16 TRDV1 CALGELRKDYTDKLIF
few TRDJ1 . 20 TRDV1 CALGELGGAAFAFNTDKLIF
few TRDJ1 . 19 TRDV1 CALGPGLPRTGEPTDKLIF
. TRDJ1 . 17 TRDV1 CALGEPSSTGGTDKLIF
few TRDJ1 . 19 TRDV1 CALGVVRLGTHQYTDKLIF
few TRDJ1 TRDD3 16 TRDV2 CACDRGKELGDLRLIF
few TRDJ1 . 15 TRDV2 CACDTTHRYTDKLIF
. TRDJ1 TRDD3 21 TRDV1 CALGELLPTGGYERYTDKLIF
. TRDJ1 TRDD3 19 TRDV2 CATSAFIFSGGYRNGKLIF
few TRDJ1 TRDD3 20 TRDV1 CALGEGTRLCPGDTGHKLIF
few TRDJ1 . 19 TRDV1 CALGPGGSSNLKGLRKLIF
few TRDJ1 TRDD3 23 TRDV1 CALGELSREIGTGGSLVVDKLIF
few TRDJ1 . 13 TRDV1 CALGGGPPDKLIF
. TRDJ1 TRDD3 16 TRDV1 CALGGQRGIRMSKLIF
few TRDJ1 TRDD3 21 TRDV1 CALGELPTYYWGLSGTDKLIF
few TRDJ1 TRDD2 17 TRDV1 CALLPSYNGDEADKLIF
. TRDJ1 . 13 TRDV1 CALGEHLRSGLIF
once TRDJ1 TRDD3 25 TRDV1 CALGNRSPPTTVLGDTPLYTDKLIF
few TRDJ1 . 19 TRDV1 CALGELGLRTGGYTDKLIF
. TRDJ1 TRDD3 21 TRDV1 CALGELAEEEWGIPHTDKLIF
. TRDJ1 . 20 TRDV1 CALGHSQGAGATLYTDKLIF
few TRDJ1 TRDD2 20 TRDV1 CALGELAAFLDILGADKLIF
few TRDJ1 TRDD3 19 TRDV1 CALGTPLGGRDTFPDKLIF
. TRDJ1 TRDD3 17 TRDV2 CATCMGEPYPVTDKLIF
. TRDJ1 TRDD3 18 TRDV1 CALGQAWGIPTGADKLIF
. TRDJ1 TRDD2 20 TRDV1 CALGSFLLFPPTGGTDKLIF
. TRDJ1 TRDD3 22 TRDV1 CALGELISGESYWGKYTDKLIF
. TRDJ1 . 13 TRDV1 CALGEPHPDKLIF
few TRDJ1 . 13 TRDV1 CALGEGSRPGLIF
few TRDJ1 TRDD3 22 TRDV1 CALGGPTGHINWGILGTDKLIF
. TRDJ1 TRDD3 21 TRDV1 CALGSAFLYRTGGSYTDKPIF
. TRDJ1 . 16 TRDV1 CALGELGGPNTDKLIF
. TRDJ1 TRDD3 17 TRDV1 CALGEWGDTQKGDKLIF
few TRDJ1 TRDD3 18 TRDV1 CALGEPSADTLYTDKLIF
. TRDJ1 TRDD3 24 TRDV1 CALGELVYWGILREPRMYTDKLIF
few TRDJ1 TRDD3 19 TRDV1 CALGELVWPAGYVTDKLIF
. TRDJ1 TRDD3 17 TRDV1 CALGDDSVLGINSKLIF
. TRDJ1 . 18 TRDV1 CALGEAFSSSGGTDKLIF
. TRDJ1 . 18 TRDV1 CALGERERRGRDTDKLIF
. TRDJ1 . 12 TRDV1 CALGEVPDKLIF
. TRDJ1 . 22 TRDV1 CALGERPPEFAAYSWGETRIIF
. TRDJ1 . 20 TRDV1 CALGELPLVLVGGYTDKLIF
few TRDJ1 . 17 TRDV1 CALGELESERDTDKLIF
few TRDJ1 . 23 TRDV1 CALGEQLPGGWGPIGQSPLKLIF
. TRDJ1 TRDD3 21 TRDV1 CALGEPSSHPVLGVPDDKLIF